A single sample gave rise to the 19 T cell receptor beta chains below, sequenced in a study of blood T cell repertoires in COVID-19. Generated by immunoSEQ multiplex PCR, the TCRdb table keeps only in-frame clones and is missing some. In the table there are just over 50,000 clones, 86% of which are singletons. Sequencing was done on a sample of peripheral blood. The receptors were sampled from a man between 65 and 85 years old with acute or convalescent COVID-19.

For the CDR3, the DNA is TGTGCCAGCAGCAAACCCGGTAACAGGGCATGGGATCAGCCCCAGCATTTT. Residues: CASSKPGNRAWDQPQHF. The chain joins TRBV21-1 to TRBJ1-5; no check of the table's D call, TRBD1, against the DNA was made. TRBV21-1 is a listed pseudogene. The CDR3 is 17 residues long.

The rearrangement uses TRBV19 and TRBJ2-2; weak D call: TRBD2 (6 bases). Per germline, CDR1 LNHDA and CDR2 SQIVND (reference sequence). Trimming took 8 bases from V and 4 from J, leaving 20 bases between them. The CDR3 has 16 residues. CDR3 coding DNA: TGTGCCAGTGCGGGACTGGGGGTACTAAGCACCGGGGAGCTGTTTTTT. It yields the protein CASAGLGVLSTGELFF.

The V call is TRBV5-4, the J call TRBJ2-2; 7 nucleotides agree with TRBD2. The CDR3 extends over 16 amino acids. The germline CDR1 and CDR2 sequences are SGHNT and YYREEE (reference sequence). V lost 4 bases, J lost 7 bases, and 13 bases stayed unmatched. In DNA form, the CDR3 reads TGTGCCAGCAGCCGACGGGAGGTTGAGCTAGGCGGGGAGCTGTTTTTT. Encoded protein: CASSRREVELGGELFF.

CDR3 region: CASSPASGYEQYF. The DNA for the CDR3 is TGTGCCAGCAGCCCAGCGTCGGGATACGAGCAGTACTTC. The chain links TRBV13 to TRBJ2-7; D is perhaps TRBD2 (5 bases). The CDR3 loop spans 13 amino acids. V was shortened by 5 bases and J by 4 bases, with 12 bases between the two germline ends. Germline CDR1 reads PRHDT; CDR2 reads FYEKMQ (reference sequence).

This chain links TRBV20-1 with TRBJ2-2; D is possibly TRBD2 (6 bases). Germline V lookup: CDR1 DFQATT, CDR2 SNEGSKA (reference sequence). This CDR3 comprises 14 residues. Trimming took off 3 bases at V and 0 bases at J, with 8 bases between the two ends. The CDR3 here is CSASGGANTGELFF. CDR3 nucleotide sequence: TGCAGTGCTAGTGGCGGGGCGAACACCGGGGAGCTGTTTTTT.

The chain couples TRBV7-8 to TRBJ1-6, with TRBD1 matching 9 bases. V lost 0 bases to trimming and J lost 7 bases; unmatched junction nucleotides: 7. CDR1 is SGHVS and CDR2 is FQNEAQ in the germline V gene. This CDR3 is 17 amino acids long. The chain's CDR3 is CASSLALPGQGNSPLHF. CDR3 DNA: TGTGCCAGCAGCTTAGCTCTCCCGGGACAGGGAAATTCACCCCTCCACTTT.

DNA for the CDR3: TGTGCCAGCAGTTCCTCGACAGGGGTCCACGAGCAGTACGTC. Translated: CASSSSTGVHEQYV. This chain connects TRBV28 to TRBJ2-7; 8 bases line up with TRBD1. Looked up from germline, CDR1 is MDHEN and CDR2 is SYDVKM. The V gene end was trimmed by 4 bases and the J gene end by 5 bases; junction bases not matched to a gene: 7. The CDR3 has 14 residues.

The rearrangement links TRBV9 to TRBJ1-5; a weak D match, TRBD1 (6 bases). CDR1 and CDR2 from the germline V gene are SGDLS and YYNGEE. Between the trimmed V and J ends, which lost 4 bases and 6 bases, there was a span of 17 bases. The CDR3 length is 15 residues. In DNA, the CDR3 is TGTGCCAGCAGCCCTACAGGGTCAGGAGGTCAGCCCCAGCATTTT. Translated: CASSPTGSGGQPQHF.

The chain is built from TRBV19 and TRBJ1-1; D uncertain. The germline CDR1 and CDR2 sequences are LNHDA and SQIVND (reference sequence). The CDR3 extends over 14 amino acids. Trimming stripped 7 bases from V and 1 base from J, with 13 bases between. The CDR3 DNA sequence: TGTGCCAGTATTAGTCAGCGATCGAACACTGAAGCTTTCTTT. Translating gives CASISQRSNTEAFF.

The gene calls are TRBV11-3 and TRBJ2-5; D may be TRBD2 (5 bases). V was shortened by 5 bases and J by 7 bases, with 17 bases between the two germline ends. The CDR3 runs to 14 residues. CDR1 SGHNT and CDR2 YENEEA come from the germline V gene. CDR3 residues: CASSIRTGVGTQYF. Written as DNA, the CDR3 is TGTGCCAGCAGCATCAGGACTGGCGTGGGGACCCAGTACTTC.

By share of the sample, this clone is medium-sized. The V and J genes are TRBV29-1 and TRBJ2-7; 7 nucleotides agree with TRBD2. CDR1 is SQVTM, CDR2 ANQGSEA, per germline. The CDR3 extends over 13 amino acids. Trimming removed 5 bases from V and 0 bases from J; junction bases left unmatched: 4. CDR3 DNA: TGCAGCGTTTCGAGCGGGACCTCCTACGAGCAGTACTTC. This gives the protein CSVSSGTSYEQYF.

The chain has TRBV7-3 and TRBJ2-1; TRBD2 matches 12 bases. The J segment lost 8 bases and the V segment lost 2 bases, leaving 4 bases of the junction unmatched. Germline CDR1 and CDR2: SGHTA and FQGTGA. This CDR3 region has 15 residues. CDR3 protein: CASSLLAGGRDEQFF. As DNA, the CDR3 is TGTGCCAGCAGCTTACTAGCGGGGGGGCGAGATGAGCAGTTCTTC.

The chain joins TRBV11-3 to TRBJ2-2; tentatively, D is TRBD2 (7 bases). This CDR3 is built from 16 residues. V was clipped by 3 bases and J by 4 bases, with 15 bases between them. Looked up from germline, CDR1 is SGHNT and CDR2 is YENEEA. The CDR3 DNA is TGTGCCAGCAGCTTTGGGGGGGGCCTGGCCACCGGGGAGCTGTTTTTT. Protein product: CASSFGGGLATGELFF.

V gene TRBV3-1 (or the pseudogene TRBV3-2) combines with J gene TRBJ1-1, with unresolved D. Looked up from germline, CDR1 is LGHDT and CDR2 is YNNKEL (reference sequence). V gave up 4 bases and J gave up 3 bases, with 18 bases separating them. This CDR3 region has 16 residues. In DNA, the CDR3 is TGTGCCAGCAGCCCCCCAGAGGGCAGTTTGTACACTGAAGCTTTCTTT. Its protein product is CASSPPEGSLYTEAFF.

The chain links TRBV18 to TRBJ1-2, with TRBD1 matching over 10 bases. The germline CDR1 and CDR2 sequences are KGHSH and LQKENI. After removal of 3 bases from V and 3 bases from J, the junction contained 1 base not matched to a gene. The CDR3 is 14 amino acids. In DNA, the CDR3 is TGTGCCAGCTCACCCGGGACAGGGGACTATGGCTACACCTTC. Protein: CASSPGTGDYGYTF. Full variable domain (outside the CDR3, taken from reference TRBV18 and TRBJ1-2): NAGVMQNPRHLVRRRGQEARLRCSPMKGHSHVYWYRQLPEEGLKFMVYLQKENIIDESGMPKERFSAEFPKEGPSILRIQQVVRGDSAAYFCASSPGTGDYGYTFGSGTRLTVV.

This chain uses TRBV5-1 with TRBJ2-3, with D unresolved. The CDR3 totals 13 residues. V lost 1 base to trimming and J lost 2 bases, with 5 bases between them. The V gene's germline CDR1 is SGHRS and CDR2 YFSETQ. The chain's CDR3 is CASSLTTTDTQYF. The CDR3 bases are TGCGCCAGCAGCTTGACTACCACAGATACGCAGTATTTT.

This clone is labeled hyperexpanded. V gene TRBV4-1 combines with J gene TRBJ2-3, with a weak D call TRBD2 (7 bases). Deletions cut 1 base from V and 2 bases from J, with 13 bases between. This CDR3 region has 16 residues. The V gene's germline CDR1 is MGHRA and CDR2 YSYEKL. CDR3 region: CASSQGTGGPTDTQYF. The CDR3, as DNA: TGCGCCAGCAGCCAAGGGACGGGGGGCCCCACAGATACGCAGTATTTT.

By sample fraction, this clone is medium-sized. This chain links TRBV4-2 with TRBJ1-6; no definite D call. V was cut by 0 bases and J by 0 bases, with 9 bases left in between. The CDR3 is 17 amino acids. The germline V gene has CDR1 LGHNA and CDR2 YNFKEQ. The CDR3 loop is CASSQDELSSYNSPLHF. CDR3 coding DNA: TGTGCCAGCAGCCAAGATGAGTTGAGCTCCTATAATTCACCCCTCCACTTT.

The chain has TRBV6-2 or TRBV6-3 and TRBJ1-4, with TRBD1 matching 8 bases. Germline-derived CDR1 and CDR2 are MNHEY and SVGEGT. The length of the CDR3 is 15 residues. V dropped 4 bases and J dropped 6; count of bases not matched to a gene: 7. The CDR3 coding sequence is TGTGCCAGCAGTTCCTACCCAGGGGGCGATGAAAAACTGTTTTTT. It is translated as CASSSYPGGDEKLFF.